The source of this T cell receptor (beta chain) is a study of T cell responses to AZD1222 COVID-19 vaccine. Study-wide points: Spike was spanned by vaccine-associated CD4 TCRs, with dominance at 160-218 and 743-854. Once two AZD1222 doses were given, Spike-specific TCR breadth and depth went up.

The table came from immunoSEQ multiplex PCR; TCRdb's copy has only in-frame clones and leaves some out. The sample yields about 160,000 clones, 90% to 95% seen once. CDR3 size: 12 residues. Per germline, CDR1 MDHEN and CDR2 SYDVKM. The ends were cut back, 11 bases at V and 1 base at J, with 11 bases in the middle. About this clone: Its antigen is still unknown.

The origin of this receptor is an adult in good health. The specimen comprised peripheral blood, sampled on day 0 of AZD1222 vaccination. The chain is built from TRBV28 and TRBJ1-2; no reliable D call. The CDR3 loop reads CASLGINYGYTF. CDR3 sequence (DNA): TGTGCCTCCCTGGGAATTAACTATGGCTACACCTTC.